This TCR beta chain originates from a study of T cells in Graves' hyperthyroidism and ophthalmopathy. Study-level background: Before treatment of any kind, peripheral blood was taken at initial diagnosis.

It was RNA transcripts that yielded the amplified TCR beta CDR3 regions. HTBI primers were the set used in a first-round RT-PCR of the TCR CDR3. TCRdb reprocessed the multiplex PCR reads via MiXCR and lists one record per CDR3 protein. Seen here are fewer than 550,000 distinct CDR3 sequences, about a sixth observed once, and the top ten hold around 7%. Each patient was aged 18 to 65 and had newly diagnosed hyperthyroidism of under 2 months' duration. Exclusions: uncontrolled infection, other autoimmune disease, pregnancy, lactation. The sequence was obtained from a woman aged 18-29 years with Graves' hyperthyroidism. The sequencing sample was made of blood.

The CDR3 reads CASSLPRGGGYTF. The CDR3 DNA reads TGTGCCAGCAGTCTCCCGCGCGGGGGTGGCTACACCTTC. J is TRBJ1-2 and V is TRBV12-3 or TRBV12-4, with D possibly matching TRBD1 (5 bases). The CDR3 runs to 13 residues. Trimming left V 5 bases short and J 7 bases short, with 14 bases between.